This T cell receptor (beta chain) is drawn from a study of pediatric ulcerative colitis. Trimming removed 3 bases at V and 6 bases at J, with 10 bases between. The CDR3 length is 12 residues. CDR1 and CDR2 from the germline V gene are SQVTM and ANQGSEA. Worth noting for this clone: Its specificity is not known.

Generated by immunoSEQ multiplex PCR, the TCRdb table keeps only in-frame clones and is missing some. Of fewer than 13,000 clones in the sample, roughly 82% were seen once. Rectal tissue came from one to two pinch biopsies taken at colonoscopy. Study-level findings and limits: Rectal repertoires separated controls, mild-moderate and acute severe colitis. Rectal pinch biopsies may have included blood-derived T cells, especially in patients with overt colitis. Blood-rectal clonal overlap within each person was significantly higher in ulcerative colitis patients than controls. All ulcerative colitis patients, but no controls, carried two rectal clonotypes.

V usage is TRBV29-1 and J usage is TRBJ2-3; D is perhaps TRBD1 (5 bases). The TCR sequence derives from a girl between 5 and 17 years old who was a control in a study of pediatric ulcerative colitis. Sequenced: gut tissue. The CDR3 coding sequence is TGCAGCGTTGACCAGGGCCACGATACGCAGTATTTT. It specifies CSVDQGHDTQYF.